This T cell receptor beta chain was sequenced for a study of beta chain features in type 1 diabetes. Overall study context: All samples together contributed approximately 100 million sorted cells for examination.

Every isolated RNA sample was fully reverse transcribed, so sequencing captured expressed TCRB transcripts. Generated by immunoSEQ multiplex PCR, the TCRdb table keeps only in-frame clones and is missing some. Among over 650,000 clones listed, around 15% were seen once. In regard to this clone: The antigen is unknown.

Study observations and caveats: HLA influence on TCRB rearrangement stayed unresolved here. Moderate yet significant TCRB CDR3 shortening was seen in Type 1 diabetes patients in all four CD4+ subsets. The naive, central memory and Treg TCRB repertoires showed an apparent similarity that was greater among patients than among healthy donors.

All sorted populations exceeded 95% purity. CDR1 and CDR2 (germline): SEHNR, FQNEAQ (reference sequence). The CDR3 covers 19 residues. V was shortened by 3 bases and J by 2 bases, with 20 bases between the two germline ends. J is TRBJ2-6 and V is TRBV7-9; the D gene is possibly TRBD2 (6 bases). This TCR was sampled from a man between 18 and 35 years old with type 1 diabetes. The source material was naive CD4+ T cells from blood. The CDR3 reads CASSFNSGEEIAGANVLTF. The CDR3 DNA follows: TGTGCCAGCAGCTTTAATTCGGGGGAAGAAATTGCTGGGGCCAACGTCCTGACTTTC.